This T cell receptor (beta chain) was recovered during a study of control samples from healthy donors and cancer patients. V shed 6 bases, J shed 4 bases, and the junction held 11 bases outside the gene matches. The CDR3 spans 14 residues. The germline gives CDR1 SQVTM, CDR2 ANQGSEA. The assay was immunoSEQ multiplex PCR, and TCRdb's table has in-frame clones only and misses some. The sample lists around 100,000 clones; approximately 90% were seen once. The gene calls are TRBV29-1 and TRBJ1-2; 7 bases match TRBD1. The clonotype comes from a man aged 55 to 70 with lung cancer. The specimen was PBMCs. The CDR3 region has the DNA TGCAGCGTGTTAACAGGGGACTCCTTCTATGGCTACACCTTC. The encoded protein is CSVLTGDSFYGYTF.